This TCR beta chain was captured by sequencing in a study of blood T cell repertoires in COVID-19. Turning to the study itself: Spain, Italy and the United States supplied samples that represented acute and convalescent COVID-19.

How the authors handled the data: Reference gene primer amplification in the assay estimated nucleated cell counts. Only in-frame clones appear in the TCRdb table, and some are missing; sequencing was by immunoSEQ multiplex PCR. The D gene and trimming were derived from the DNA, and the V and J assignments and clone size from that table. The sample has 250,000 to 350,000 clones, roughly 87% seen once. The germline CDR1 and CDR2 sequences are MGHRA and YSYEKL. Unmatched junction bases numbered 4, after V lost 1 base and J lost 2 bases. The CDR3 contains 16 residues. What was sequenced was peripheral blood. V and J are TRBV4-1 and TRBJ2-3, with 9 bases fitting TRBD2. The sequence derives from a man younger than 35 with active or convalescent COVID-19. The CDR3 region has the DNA TGCGCCAGCAGCCAAGTGGCGGGGGGGTTCACAGATACGCAGTATTTT. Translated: CASSQVAGGFTDTQYF.